Below, 2 T cell receptor beta chains from the same sample are listed, as sequenced in a study of early T cells in non-severe SARS-CoV-2 infection. TCRdb processed the 5' RACE reads anew with MiXCR; each CDR3 protein has one entry. The sample contains 80,000 or so distinct CDR3 sequences, less than 20% of which appear only once. Sequencing input: whole blood. The receptor set was obtained from an adult who was a healthcare worker with PCR-confirmed SARS-CoV-2 infection or an uninfected control (not recorded which).

This clonotype was counted only a few times. The chain uses TRBV7-8 and TRBJ2-4; TRBD2 aligns across 10 bases. The germline V gene has CDR1 SGHVS and CDR2 FQNEAQ. V lost 5 bases, J lost 1 base, and 8 bases stayed unmatched. CDR3 length: 17 residues. CDR3 sequence: CASSKTSGPTAKNIQYF. CDR3 in DNA: TGTGCCAGCAGCAAGACTAGCGGGCCGACGGCCAAAAACATTCAGTACTTC.

This clonotype was counted at least ten times. The rearrangement links TRBV5-4 to TRBJ1-5; D unclear. The CDR3 has 14 residues. The germline V gene encodes CDR1 SGHNT and CDR2 YYREEE (reference sequence). The V gene lost 4 bases and the J gene lost 1 base, with 9 bases spanning the gap. The CDR3 DNA reads as TGTGCCAGCAGCCATGGAGGAAGCAATCAGCCCCAGCATTTT. This encodes CASSHGGSNQPQHF.